These 6 T cell receptor beta chains were sequenced from one sample in a study of PD-L1 blockade in urothelial cancer. Profiling relied on immunoSEQ multiplex PCR, and the TCRdb table lists in-frame clones only, not all of them. The sample records around 110,000 clones, roughly 89% being singletons. Time point noted: peripheral blood 6 weeks after treatment start. The source was PBMCs, collected around atezolizumab (anti-PD-L1) treatment. Receptors were obtained from a man in his sixties with urothelial cancer.

V usage is TRBV7-2 and J usage is TRBJ1-1, with 7 bases aligning to TRBD1. This CDR3 is built from 12 residues. Germline assignment: CDR1 SGHTA and CDR2 FQGNSA. Unmatched junction bases numbered 5, after V lost 6 bases and J lost 7 bases. Here the CDR3 DNA reads TGTGCCAGCAGAAGACAGGGTAGTGAAGCTTTCTTT. It codes for CASRRQGSEAFF.

The chain joins TRBV6-6 to TRBJ2-1; D is perhaps TRBD2 (5 bases). Germline lookup yields CDR1 MNHNY and CDR2 SVGAGI (reference sequence). CDR3 size: 13 residues. The germline V and J ends were trimmed by 4 bases and 2 bases, with 6 bases remaining between them. The CDR3 loop is CASSSGAYNEQFF. DNA of the CDR3: TGTGCCAGCAGTTCCGGGGCCTACAATGAGCAGTTCTTC.

This clone was detected once. CDR3 DNA: TGTGCCAGCAGCCAACAGACAGCGAACACTGAAGCTTTCTTT. This encodes CASSQQTANTEAFF. The V gene is TRBV4-2, the J gene TRBJ1-1; the D gene is possibly TRBD1 (5 bases). V was pared by 2 bases and J by 1 base, with 8 bases between. Per the germline V gene, CDR1 is LGHNA and CDR2 is YNFKEQ. CDR3 length equals 14 residues.

The genes are TRBV18 and TRBJ2-5, with 7 bases identical to TRBD1. V gave up 2 bases and J gave up 0 bases; unmatched junction bases: 3. The germline gives CDR1 KGHSH, CDR2 LQKENI. The CDR3 extends over 15 amino acids. As DNA, the CDR3 is TGTGCCAGCTCACCATACACAGGGGACCAAGAGACCCAGTACTTC. As protein: CASSPYTGDQETQYF.

The rearrangement joins TRBV7-8 to TRBJ2-5, with D possibly being TRBD2 (6 bases). This CDR3 comprises 15 residues. The V and J ends lost 7 bases and 3 bases respectively, with 18 bases between them. CDR1 and CDR2 (germline): SGHVS, FQNEAQ. The CDR3 DNA follows: TGTGCCAGCACCCCCGGCGGGACGTTTAAAGAGACCCAGTACTTC. Residues: CASTPGGTFKETQYF.

The V and J genes are TRBV6-5 and TRBJ2-6, with D possibly matching TRBD1 (6 bases). This CDR3 is 15 amino acids long. Per germline, CDR1 MNHEY and CDR2 SVGAGI. The V gene lost 6 bases and the J gene lost 3 bases, with 12 bases spanning the gap. CDR3 sequence: CASRETGSGANVLTF. CDR3 DNA: TGTGCCAGCAGGGAAACAGGGAGTGGGGCCAACGTCCTGACTTTC.